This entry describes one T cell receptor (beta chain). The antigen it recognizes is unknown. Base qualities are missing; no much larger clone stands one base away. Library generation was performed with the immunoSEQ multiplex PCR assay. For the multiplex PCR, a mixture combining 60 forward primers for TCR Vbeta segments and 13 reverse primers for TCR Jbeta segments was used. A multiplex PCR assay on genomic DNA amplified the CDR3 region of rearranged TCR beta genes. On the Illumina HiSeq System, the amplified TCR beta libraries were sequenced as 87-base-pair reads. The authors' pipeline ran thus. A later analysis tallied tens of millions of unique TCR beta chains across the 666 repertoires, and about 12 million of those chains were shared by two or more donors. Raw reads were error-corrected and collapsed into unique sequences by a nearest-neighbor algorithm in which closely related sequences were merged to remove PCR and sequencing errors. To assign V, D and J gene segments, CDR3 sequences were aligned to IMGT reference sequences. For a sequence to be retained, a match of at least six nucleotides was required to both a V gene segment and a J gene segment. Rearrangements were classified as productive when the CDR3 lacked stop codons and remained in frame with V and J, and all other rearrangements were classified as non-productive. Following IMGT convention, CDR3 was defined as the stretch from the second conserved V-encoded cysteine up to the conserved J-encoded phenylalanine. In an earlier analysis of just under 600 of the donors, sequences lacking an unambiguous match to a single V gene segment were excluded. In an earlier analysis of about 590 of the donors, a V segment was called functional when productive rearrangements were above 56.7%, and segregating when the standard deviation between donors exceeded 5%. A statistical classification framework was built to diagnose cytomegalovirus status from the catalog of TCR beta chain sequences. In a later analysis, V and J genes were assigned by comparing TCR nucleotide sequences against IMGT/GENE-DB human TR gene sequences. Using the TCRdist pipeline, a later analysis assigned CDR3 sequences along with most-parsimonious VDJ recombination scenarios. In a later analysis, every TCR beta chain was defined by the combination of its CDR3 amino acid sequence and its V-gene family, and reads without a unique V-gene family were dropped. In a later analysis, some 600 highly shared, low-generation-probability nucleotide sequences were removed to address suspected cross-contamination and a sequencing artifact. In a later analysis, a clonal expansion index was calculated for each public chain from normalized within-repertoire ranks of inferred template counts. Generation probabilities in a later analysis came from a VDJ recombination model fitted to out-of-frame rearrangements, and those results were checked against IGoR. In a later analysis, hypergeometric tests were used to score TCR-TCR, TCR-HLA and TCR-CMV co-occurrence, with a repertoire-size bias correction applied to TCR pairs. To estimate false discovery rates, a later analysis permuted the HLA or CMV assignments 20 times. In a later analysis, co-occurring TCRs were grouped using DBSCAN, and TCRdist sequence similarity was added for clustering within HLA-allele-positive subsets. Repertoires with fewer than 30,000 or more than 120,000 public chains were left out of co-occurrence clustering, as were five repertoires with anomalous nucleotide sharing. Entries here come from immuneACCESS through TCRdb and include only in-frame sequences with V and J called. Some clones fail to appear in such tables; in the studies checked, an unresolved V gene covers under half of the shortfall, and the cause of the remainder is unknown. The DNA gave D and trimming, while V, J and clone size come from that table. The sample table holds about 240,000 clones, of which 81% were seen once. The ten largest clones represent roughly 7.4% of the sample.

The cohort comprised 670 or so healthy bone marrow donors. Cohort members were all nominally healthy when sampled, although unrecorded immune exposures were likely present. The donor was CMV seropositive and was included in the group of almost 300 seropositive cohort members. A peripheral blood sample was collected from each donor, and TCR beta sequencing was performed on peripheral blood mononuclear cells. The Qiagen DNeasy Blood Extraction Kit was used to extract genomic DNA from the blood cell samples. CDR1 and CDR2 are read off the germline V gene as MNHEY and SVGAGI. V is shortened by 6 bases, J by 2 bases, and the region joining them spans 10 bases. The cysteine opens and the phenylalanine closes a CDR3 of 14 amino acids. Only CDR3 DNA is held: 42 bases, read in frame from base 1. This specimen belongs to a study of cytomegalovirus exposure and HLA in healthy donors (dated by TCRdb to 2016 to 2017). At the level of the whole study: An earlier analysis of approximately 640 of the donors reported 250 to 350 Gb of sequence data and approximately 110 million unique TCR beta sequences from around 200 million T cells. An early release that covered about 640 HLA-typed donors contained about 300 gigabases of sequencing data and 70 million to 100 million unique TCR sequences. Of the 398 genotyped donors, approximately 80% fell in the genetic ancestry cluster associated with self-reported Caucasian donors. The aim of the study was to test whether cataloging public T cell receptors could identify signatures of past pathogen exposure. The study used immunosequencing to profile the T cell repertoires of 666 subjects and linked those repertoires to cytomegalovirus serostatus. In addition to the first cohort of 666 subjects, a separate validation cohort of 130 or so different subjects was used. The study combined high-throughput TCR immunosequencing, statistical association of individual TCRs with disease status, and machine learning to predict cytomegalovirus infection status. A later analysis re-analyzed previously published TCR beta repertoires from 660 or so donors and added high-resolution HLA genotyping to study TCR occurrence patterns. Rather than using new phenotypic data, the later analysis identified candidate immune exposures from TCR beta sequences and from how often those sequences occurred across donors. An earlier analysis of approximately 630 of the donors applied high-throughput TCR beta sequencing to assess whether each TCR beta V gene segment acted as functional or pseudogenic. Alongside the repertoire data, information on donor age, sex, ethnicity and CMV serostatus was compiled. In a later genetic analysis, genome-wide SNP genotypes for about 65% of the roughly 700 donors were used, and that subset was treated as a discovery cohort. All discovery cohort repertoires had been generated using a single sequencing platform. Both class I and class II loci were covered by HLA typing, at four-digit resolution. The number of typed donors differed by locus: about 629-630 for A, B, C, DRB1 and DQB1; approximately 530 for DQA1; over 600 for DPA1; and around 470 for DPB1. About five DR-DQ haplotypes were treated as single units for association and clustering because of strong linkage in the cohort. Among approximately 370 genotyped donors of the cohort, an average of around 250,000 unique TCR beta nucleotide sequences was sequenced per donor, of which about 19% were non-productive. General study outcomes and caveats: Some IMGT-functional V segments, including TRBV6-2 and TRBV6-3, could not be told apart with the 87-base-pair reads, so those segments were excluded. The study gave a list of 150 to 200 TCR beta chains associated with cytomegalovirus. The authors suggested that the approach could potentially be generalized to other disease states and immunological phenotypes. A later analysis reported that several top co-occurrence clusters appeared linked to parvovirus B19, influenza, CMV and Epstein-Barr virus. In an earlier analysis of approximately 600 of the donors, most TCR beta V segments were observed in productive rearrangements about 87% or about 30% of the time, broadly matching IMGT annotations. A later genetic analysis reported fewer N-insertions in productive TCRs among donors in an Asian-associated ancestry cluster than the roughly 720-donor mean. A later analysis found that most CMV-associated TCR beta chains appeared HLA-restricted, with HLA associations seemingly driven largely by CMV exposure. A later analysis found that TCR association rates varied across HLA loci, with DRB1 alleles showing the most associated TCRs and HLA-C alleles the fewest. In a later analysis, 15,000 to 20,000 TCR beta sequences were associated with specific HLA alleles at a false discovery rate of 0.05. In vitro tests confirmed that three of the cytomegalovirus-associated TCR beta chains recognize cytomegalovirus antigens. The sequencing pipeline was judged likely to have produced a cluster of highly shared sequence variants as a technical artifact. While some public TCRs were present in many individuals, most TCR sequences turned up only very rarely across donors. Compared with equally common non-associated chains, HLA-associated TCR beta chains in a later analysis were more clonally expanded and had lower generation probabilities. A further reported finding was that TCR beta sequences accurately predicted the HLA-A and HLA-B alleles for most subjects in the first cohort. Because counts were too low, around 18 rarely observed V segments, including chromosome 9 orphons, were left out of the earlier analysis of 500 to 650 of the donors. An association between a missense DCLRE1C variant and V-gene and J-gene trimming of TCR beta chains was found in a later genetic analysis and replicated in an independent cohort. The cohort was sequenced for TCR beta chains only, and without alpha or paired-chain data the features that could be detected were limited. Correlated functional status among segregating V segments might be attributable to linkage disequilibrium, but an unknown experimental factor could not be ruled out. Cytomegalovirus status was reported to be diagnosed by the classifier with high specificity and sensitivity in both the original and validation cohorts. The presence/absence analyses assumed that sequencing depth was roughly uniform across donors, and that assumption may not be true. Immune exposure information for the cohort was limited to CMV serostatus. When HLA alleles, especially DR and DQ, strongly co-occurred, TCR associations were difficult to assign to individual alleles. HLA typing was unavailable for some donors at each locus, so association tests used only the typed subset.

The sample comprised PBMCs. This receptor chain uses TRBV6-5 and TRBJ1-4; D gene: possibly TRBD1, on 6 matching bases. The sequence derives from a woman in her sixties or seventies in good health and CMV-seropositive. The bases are TGTGCCAGCAGCCGACAGGAGACTAATGAAAAACTGTTTTTT. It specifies CASSRQETNEKLFF.